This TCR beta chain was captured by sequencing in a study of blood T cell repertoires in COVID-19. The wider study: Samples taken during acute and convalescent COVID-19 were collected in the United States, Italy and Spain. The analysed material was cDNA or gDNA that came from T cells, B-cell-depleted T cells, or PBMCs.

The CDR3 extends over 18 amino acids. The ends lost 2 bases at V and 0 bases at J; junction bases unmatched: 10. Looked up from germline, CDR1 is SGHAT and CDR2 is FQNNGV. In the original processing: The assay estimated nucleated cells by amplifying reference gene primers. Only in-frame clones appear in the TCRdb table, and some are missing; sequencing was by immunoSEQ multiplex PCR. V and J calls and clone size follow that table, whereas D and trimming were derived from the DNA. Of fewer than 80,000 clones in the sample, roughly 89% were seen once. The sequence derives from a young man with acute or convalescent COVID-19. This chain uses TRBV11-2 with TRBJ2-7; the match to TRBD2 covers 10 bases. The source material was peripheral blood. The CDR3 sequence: CASSLSSLAGASSYEQYV. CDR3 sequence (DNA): TGTGCCAGCAGCTTATCCTCTCTAGCGGGGGCGAGCTCCTACGAGCAGTACGTC.